The 11 T cell receptor beta chains in this list originate from one sample, sequenced in a study of blood T cell repertoires in COVID-19 (TCRdb year 2020). Receptors were amplified or captured by the immunoSEQ multiplex PCR assay. The table comes from immuneACCESS by way of TCRdb, which keeps in-frame sequences with V and J called. Part of the clones is missing from these tables; in studies checked, under half for an unresolved V gene and the rest for unknown reasons. The sample table holds fewer than 65,000 clones, of which 75% to 90% were seen once. 1% to 1.5% of the sample lies in the top ten. Sequencing used peripheral blood. These receptors all come from a man between 60 and 75 years old with acute or convalescent COVID-19.

V and J are TRBV5-1 and TRBJ2-5; TRBD2 might be the D (5 bases). The CDR3 has 13 residues. The germline V gene has CDR1 SGHRS and CDR2 YFSETQ. Trimming cost V 4 bases and J 2 bases, with 9 bases left between them. The DNA of the CDR3 is TGCGCCAGCAGCGACGGGATACAAGAGACCCAGTACTTC. Encoded protein: CASSDGIQETQYF.

This rearrangement joins TRBV24-1 to TRBJ2-7, with D tentatively TRBD1 (5 bases). CDR3 length: 11 amino acids. Trimming pared 6 bases from V and 3 bases from J, leaving 5 bases between. Germline values: CDR1 KGHDR, CDR2 SFDVKD. This CDR3 reads CATSQGYEQYF. CDR3 DNA sequence: TGTGCCACCAGTCAGGGCTACGAGCAGTACTTC.

The chain has TRBV23-1 and TRBJ1-3, with TRBD1 matching 8 bases. TRBV23-1 is an ORF, and what it does is uncertain. Losses at the gene ends were 0 bases for V and 3 bases for J; bases not matched to a gene: 10. This CDR3 spans 18 amino acids. The CDR3 reads CASSQSQDRANRGNTIYF. DNA of the CDR3: TGCGCCAGCAGTCAATCGCAGGACAGGGCAAATCGTGGAAACACCATATATTTT.

This chain uses TRBV27 with TRBJ2-7, with D tentatively TRBD2 (6 bases). CDR1 and CDR2 from the germline V gene are MNHEY and SMNVEV (reference sequence). The CDR3 sequence is 14 residues long. V shed 6 bases and J shed 7 bases, with 19 bases lying between them. The CDR3 coding sequence is TGTGCCAGCAGCGACACTATTCTGGGGAGGGAGCAGTACTTC. Translated, it gives CASSDTILGREQYF.

The rearrangement joins TRBV29-1 to TRBJ1-1; 9 positions agree with TRBD1. CDR1 is SQVTM and CDR2 is ANQGSEA in the germline V gene. The CDR3 runs to 12 residues. Trimming at V came to 7 bases and at J to 2 bases, leaving 2 bases not matched to a gene. The CDR3 loop reads CSGTGGNTEAFF. As DNA, the CDR3 is TGCAGCGGAACAGGGGGCAACACTGAAGCTTTCTTT.

The V call is TRBV3-1 (or the pseudogene TRBV3-2), the J call TRBJ1-1; TRBD1 matches at 10 bases. CDR3 length: 14 residues. After removal of 3 bases from V and 5 bases from J, the junction contained 3 bases not matched to a gene. The germline gives CDR1 LGHDT, CDR2 YNNKEL (reference sequence). CDR3 protein: CASSQGQGITEAFF. CDR3 DNA sequence: TGTGCCAGCAGCCAGGGACAGGGGATTACTGAAGCTTTCTTT.

The chain has TRBV6-1 and TRBJ1-6; the match to TRBD1 covers 11 bases. The CDR3 is 19 amino acids. Trimming took 2 bases from V and 1 from J; bases not matched to a gene: 7. CDR1 MNHNS and CDR2 SASEGT come from the germline V gene. CDR3 DNA sequence: TGTGCCAGCAGTGAATACCGGACAGGGGGCGTTTCCTATAATTCACCCCTCCACTTT. It yields the protein CASSEYRTGGVSYNSPLHF.

This chain connects TRBV4-1 to TRBJ1-4; D perhaps matches TRBD1 (5 bases). This CDR3 spans 15 amino acids. V lost 0 bases and J 8 bases, leaving 13 bases between the germline ends. The germline CDR1 and CDR2 sequences are MGHRA and YSYEKL. The DNA for the CDR3 is TGCGCCAGCAGCCAAGAGGGGGGTCTGGGGGAAAAACTGTTTTTT. Protein product: CASSQEGGLGEKLFF.

The CDR3: CASSQGLGLYGYTF. CDR3 DNA: TGTGCCAGCAGCCAGGGGCTCGGGCTTTATGGCTACACCTTC. V gene TRBV14 combines with J gene TRBJ1-2, with a weak D call TRBD1 (5 bases). Between the trimmed V and J ends, which lost 3 bases and 5 bases, there was a span of 13 bases. Germline V gene sequence: CDR1 SGHDN, CDR2 FVKESK. The CDR3 is made up of 14 amino acids.

The rearrangement links TRBV28 to TRBJ2-4, with 7 bases that match TRBD2. V trimming: 6 bases; J trimming: 3 bases; junction bases outside the gene matches: 5. This CDR3 spans 14 amino acids. Germline CDR1 is MDHEN and CDR2 is SYDVKM. The CDR3 protein is CASRPPGGKNIQYF. For the CDR3, the DNA is TGTGCCAGCAGGCCCCCGGGGGGCAAAAACATTCAGTACTTC.

This rearrangement joins TRBV11-2 to TRBJ2-3; the D gene is possibly TRBD2 (6 bases). Between the trimmed V and J ends, which lost 4 bases and 3 bases, there was a span of 11 bases. The length of the CDR3 is 14 residues. Germline V gene lookup returns CDR1 SGHAT and CDR2 FQNNGV. In DNA form, the CDR3 reads TGTGCCAGCAGCTCCGCTAGCGTGACAGATACGCAGTATTTT. It encodes CASSSASVTDTQYF.